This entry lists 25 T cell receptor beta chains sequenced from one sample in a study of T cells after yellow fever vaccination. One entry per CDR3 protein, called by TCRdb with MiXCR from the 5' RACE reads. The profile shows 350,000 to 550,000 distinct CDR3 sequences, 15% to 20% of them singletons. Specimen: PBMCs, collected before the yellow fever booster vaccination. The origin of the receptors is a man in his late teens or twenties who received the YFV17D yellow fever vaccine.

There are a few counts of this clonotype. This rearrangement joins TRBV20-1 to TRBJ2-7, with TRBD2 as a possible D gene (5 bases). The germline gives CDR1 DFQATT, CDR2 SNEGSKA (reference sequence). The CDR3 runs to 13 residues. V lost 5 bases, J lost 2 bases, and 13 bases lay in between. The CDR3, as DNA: TGCAGTGCTCCTACGAGGGTACCCTACGAGCAGTACGTC. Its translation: CSAPTRVPYEQYV.

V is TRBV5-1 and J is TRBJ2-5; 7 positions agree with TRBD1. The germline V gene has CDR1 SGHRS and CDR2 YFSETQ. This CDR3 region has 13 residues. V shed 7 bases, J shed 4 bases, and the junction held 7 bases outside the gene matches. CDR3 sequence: CASGQGERETQYF. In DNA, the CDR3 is TGCGCCAGCGGGCAGGGGGAAAGAGAGACCCAGTACTTC.

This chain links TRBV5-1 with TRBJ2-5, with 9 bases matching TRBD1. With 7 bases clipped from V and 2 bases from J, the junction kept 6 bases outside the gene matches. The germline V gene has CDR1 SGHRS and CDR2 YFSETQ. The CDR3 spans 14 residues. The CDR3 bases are TGCGCCAGCGCGGGTGGACAGGGGCAAGAGACCCAGTACTTC. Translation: CASAGGQGQETQYF.

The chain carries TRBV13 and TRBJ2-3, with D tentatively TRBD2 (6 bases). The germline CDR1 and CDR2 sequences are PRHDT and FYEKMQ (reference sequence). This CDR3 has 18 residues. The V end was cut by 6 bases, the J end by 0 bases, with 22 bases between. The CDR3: CASSMGGRGTSSTDTQYF. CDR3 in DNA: TGTGCCAGCAGTATGGGGGGACGCGGCACCTCTAGCACAGATACGCAGTATTTT.

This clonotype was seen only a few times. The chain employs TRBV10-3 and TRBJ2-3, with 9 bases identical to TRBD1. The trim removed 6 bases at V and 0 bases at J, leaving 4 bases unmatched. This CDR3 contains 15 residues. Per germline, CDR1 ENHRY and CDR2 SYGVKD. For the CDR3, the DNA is TGTGCCATCAGGGGGACAGGGCTGAGCACAGATACGCAGTATTTT. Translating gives CAIRGTGLSTDTQYF.

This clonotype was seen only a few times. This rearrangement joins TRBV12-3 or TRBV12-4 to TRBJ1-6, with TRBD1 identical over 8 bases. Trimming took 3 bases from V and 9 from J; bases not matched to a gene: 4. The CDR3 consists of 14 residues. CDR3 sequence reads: CASSLDREASPLHF. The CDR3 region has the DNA TGTGCCAGCAGTTTGGACAGGGAGGCTTCACCCCTCCACTTT.

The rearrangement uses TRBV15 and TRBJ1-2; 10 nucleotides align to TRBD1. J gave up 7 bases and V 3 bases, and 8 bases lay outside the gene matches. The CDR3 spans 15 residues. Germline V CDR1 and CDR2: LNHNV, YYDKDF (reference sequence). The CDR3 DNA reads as TGTGCCACCAGCAGGGGCCGGGACAGGGGCGGTGGCTACACCTTC. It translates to CATSRGRDRGGGYTF.

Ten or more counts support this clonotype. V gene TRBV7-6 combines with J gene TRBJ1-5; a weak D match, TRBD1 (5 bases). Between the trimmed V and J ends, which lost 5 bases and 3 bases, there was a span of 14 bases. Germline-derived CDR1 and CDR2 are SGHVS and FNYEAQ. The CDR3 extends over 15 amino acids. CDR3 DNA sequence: TGTGCCAGCAGCCAACAATCGGGGCTCAATCAGCCCCAGCATTTT. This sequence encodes CASSQQSGLNQPQHF.

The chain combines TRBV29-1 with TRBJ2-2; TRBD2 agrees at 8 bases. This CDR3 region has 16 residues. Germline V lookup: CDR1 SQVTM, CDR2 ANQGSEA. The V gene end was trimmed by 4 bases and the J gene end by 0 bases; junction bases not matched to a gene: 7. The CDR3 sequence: CSVGPRGAANTGELFF. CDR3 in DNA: TGCAGCGTTGGCCCGCGGGGGGCAGCGAACACCGGGGAGCTGTTTTTT.

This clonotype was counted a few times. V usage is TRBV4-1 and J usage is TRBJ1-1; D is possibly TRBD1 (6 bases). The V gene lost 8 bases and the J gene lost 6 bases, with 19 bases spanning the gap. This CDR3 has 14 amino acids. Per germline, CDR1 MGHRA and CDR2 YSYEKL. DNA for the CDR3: TGCGCCAGCGCAGGGGCGGGAGGGGACGCTGAAGCTTTCTTT. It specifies CASAGAGGDAEAFF.

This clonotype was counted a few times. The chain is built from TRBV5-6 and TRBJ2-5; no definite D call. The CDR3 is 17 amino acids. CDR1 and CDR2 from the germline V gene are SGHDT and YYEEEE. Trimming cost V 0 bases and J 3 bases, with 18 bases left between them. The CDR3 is CASSLVFFLAQEETQYF. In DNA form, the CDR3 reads TGTGCCAGCAGCTTGGTATTCTTTCTCGCGCAGGAAGAGACCCAGTACTTC. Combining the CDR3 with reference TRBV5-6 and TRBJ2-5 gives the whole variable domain DAGVTQSPTHLIKTRGQQVTLRCSPKSGHDTVSWYQQALGQGPQFIFQYYEEEERQRGNFPDRFSGHQFPNYSSELNVNALLLGDSALYLCASSLVFFLAQEETQYFGPGTRLLVL.

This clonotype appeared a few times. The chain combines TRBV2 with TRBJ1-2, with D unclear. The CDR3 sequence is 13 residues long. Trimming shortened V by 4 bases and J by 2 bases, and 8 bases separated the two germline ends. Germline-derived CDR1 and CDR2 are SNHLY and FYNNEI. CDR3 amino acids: CASSVAGNYGYTF. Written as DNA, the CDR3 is TGTGCCAGCAGTGTGGCGGGGAACTATGGCTACACCTTC.

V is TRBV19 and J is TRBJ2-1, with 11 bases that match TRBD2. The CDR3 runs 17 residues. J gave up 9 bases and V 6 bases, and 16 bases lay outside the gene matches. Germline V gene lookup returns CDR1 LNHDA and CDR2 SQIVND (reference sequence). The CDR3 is CASSNLLGGTSGSEQFF. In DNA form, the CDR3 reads TGTGCCAGTAGCAATCTACTGGGGGGGACTAGCGGAAGTGAGCAGTTCTTC. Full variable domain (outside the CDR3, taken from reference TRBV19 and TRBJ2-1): DGGITQSPKYLFRKEGQNVTLSCEQNLNHDAMYWYRQDPGQGLRLIYYSQIVNDFQKGDIAEGYSVSREKKESFPLTVTSAQKNPTAFYLCASSNLLGGTSGSEQFFGPGTRLTVL.

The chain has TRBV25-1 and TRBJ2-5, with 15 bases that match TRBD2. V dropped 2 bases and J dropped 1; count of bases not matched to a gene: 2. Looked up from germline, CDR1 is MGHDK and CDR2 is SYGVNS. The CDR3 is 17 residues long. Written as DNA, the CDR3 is TGTGCCAGCAGTGAAAAGGGACTAGCGGGGGGCCAAGAGACCCAGTACTTC. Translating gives CASSEKGLAGGQETQYF.

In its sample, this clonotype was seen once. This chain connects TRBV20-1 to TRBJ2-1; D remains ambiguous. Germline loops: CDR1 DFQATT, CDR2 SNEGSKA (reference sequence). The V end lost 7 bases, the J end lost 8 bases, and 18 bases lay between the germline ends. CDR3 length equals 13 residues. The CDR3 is CSETLYAPDEQFF. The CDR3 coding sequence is TGCAGTGAAACGCTCTACGCCCCAGATGAGCAGTTCTTC.

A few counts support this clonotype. CDR3 DNA sequence: TGTGCCAGCAGCACGGGACAGGGGACTGGTGGCTACACCTTC. Amino acids: CASSTGQGTGGYTF. The rearrangement joins TRBV12-3 or TRBV12-4 to TRBJ1-2; 10 bases line up with TRBD1. Trimming cost V 6 bases and J 7 bases; bases outside gene matches: 8. The CDR3 runs to 14 residues.

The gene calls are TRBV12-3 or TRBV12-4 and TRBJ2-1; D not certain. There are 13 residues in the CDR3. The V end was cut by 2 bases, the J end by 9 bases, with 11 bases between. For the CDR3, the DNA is TGTGCCAGCAGTTTACTCAGGAACGGTGAGCAGTTCTTC. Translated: CASSLLRNGEQFF.

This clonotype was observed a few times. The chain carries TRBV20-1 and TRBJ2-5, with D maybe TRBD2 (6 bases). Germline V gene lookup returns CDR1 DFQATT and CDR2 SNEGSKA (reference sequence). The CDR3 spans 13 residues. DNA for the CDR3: TGCAGCGCTCCCGGGAGCCCTAGAGAGACCCAGTACTTC. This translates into CSAPGSPRETQYF.

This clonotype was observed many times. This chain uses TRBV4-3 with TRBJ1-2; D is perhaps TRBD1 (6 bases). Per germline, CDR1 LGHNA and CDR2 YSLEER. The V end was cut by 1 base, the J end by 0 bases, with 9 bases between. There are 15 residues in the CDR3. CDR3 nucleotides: TGCGCCAGCAGCCAAGGTCCAGGGGCTAACTATGGCTACACCTTC. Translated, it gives CASSQGPGANYGYTF.

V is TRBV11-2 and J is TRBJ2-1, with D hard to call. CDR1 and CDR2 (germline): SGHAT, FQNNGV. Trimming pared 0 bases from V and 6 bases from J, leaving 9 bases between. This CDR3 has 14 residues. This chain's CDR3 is CASSLDDLSNEQFF. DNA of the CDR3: TGTGCCAGCAGCTTAGATGACCTTTCCAATGAGCAGTTCTTC.

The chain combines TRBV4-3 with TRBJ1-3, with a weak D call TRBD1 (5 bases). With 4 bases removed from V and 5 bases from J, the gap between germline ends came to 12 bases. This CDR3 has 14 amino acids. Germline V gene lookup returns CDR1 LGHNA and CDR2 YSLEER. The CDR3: CASSRSQGRNTIYF. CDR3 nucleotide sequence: TGCGCCAGCAGCCGGAGCCAGGGCAGAAACACCATATATTTT.

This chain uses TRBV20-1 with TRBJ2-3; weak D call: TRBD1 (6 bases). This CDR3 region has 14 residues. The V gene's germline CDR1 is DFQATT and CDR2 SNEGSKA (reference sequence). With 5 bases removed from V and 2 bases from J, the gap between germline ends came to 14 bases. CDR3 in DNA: TGCAGTGCTCCACGGACAGCAGACACAGATACGCAGTATTTT. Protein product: CSAPRTADTDTQYF.

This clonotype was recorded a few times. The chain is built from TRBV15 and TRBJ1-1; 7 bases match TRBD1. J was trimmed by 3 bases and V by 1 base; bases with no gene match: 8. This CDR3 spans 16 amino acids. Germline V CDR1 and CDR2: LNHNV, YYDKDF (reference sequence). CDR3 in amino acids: CATSRAAQGSDTEAFF. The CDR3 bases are TGTGCCACCAGCAGAGCCGCACAGGGGTCGGACACTGAAGCTTTCTTT.

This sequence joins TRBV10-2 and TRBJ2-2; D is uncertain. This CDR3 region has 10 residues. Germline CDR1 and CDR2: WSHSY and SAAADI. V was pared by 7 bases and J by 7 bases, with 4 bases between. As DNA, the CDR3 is TGCGCCAGCATGCTCGGGGAGCTGTTTTTT. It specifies CASMLGELFF.

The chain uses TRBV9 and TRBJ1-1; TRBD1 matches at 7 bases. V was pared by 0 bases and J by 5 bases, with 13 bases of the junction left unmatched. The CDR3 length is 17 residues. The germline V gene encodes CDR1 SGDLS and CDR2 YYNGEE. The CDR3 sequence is CASSVGFGGRGQTEAFF. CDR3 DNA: TGTGCCAGCAGCGTAGGGTTCGGGGGCAGGGGACAGACTGAAGCTTTCTTT.